The T cell receptor (beta chain) described here comes from a study of prognosis after radiotherapy for stage I lung cancer. Study-wide context: There were around 15 patients with newly diagnosed primary stage I lung tumors and five patients with oligometastatic NSCLC after surgical resection of the primary tumor.

Two separate time points each saw a draw of 6 to 6.5 milliliters of peripheral blood. This CDR3 is built from 14 residues. Germline assignment: CDR1 SGHRS and CDR2 YFSETQ. V lost 8 bases to trimming and J lost 3 bases, with 17 bases between them. Genomic DNA was the source, and TCR beta CDR3 was amplified from it by two-round multiplex PCR. Primers specific to each TRBV and TRBJ gene were used in first-round PCR. A single record per CDR3 protein comes from TCRdb applying MiXCR to the multiplex PCR reads. The sample shows 14,000 or so distinct CDR3 sequences, around half of them seen only once. The material was PBMCs, obtained before or after stereotactic body radiation therapy (not recorded which). The sequence derives from a donor over 45 with non-small cell lung cancer. The chain has TRBV5-1 and TRBJ1-1, with TRBD1 as a possible D gene (5 bases). CDR3 bases: TGCGCCAGTTATCCCGACGGGGCGGACACTGAAGCTTTCTTT. This gives the protein CASYPDGADTEAFF.